This T cell receptor beta chain was captured by sequencing in a study of blood T cell repertoires in COVID-19 (dated by TCRdb to 2018 to 2020). In the study overall: The collaborator samples originated in the United States, Italy and Spain and spanned the acute and convalescent phases of COVID-19. The prospective study material was composed of cDNA or gDNA derived from T cells, B-cell-depleted T cells, or PBMCs. The dataset comprised deeply sampled blood TCRbeta repertoires from subjects exposed to, actively infected with, or recovered from COVID-19. The repertoires were released in a freely available public database intended as a resource for research on the immune response to SARS-CoV-2. Samples were obtained from the ongoing ImmuneRACE study (first 160 participants) and from approximately 1,200 subjects provided by 6 global collaborators. Sample metadata almost always included a de-identified subject ID, COVID-19 status, age in years and sex. HLA class I and class II types, where available, came from metadata supplied by the sample provider rather than from assay-based typing. General conclusions and limits of the study: The quantity of clinical and demographic metadata differed by source and by participant and was supplied without curation.

About this clone itself: Its specific antigen is unknown. No much larger clone exists at a distance of one base, and base qualities are not known.

The germline V gene (reference sequence) supplies CDR1 PRHDT and CDR2 FYEKMQ. Including cysteine and phenylalanine, the CDR3 has 16 amino acids. Here the CDR3 DNA is all that survives: 48 bases in frame from base 1. Relative to germline, V is 4 bases shorter and J is 0 bases shorter, with 14 bases between their ends. The immunoSEQ Assay, a bias-controlled multiplex PCR, was used to amplify TCRbeta CDR3 regions from genomic DNA. The original pipeline was this. Within the assay, amplification of reference gene primers was used to estimate how many nucleated cells each sample contained. To quantify the absolute abundance of each unique TCRbeta CDR3 rearrangement, sequence reads were collapsed and filtered. For each sample, productive Simpson clonality was calculated as the square root of Simpson's diversity index across productive rearrangements. The table was pulled from immuneACCESS by TCRdb, which kept in-frame rearrangements only. Such tables lose some clones; where checked, under half of the loss comes from unresolved V genes, and the rest has no known cause. V, J and clone size are taken as reported in that table, and D and trimming were inferred from the DNA itself. The sample yields 12,000 or so clones; 90% were counted once. The ten largest clonotypes hold roughly 13% of the sample.

The collaborating institutions used their own protocols to collect whole blood in K2EDTA tubes. For TCRbeta analysis, collaborators shipped samples as frozen whole blood, isolated PBMCs, or DNA extracted from either of those sample types. This sequence originates from a man in his 70s with active COVID-19. Recombination connected TRBV13 to TRBJ2-3; tentative D gene TRBD2, with 5 bases matching. The specimen was peripheral blood. CDR3 reads: CASSSQRKASTDTQYF. The DNA sequence is given as TGTGCCAGCAGCTCGCAGCGGAAAGCTAGCACAGATACGCAGTATTTT.